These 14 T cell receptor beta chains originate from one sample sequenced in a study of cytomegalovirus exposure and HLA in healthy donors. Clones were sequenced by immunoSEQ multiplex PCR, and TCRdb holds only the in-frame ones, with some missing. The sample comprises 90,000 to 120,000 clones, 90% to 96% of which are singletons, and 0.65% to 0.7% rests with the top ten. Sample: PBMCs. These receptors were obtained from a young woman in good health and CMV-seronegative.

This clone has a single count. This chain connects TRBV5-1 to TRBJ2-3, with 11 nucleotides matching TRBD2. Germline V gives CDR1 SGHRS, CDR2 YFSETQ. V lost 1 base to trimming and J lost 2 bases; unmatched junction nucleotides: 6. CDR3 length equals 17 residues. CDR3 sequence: CASSLLAGGPATDTQYF. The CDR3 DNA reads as TGCGCCAGCAGCTTGTTAGCGGGGGGGCCCGCCACAGATACGCAGTATTTT. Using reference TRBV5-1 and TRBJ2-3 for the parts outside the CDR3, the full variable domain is KAGVTQTPRYLIKTRGQQVTLSCSPISGHRSVSWYQQTPGQGLQFLFEYFSETQRNKGNFPGRFSGRQFSNSRSEMNVSTLELGDSALYLCASSLLAGGPATDTQYFGPGTRLTVL.

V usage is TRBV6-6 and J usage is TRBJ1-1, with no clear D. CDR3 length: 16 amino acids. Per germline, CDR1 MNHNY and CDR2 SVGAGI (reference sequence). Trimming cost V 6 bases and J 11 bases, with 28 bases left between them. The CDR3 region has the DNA TGTGCCAGCAGCTCAGGTGCTAAAGAGCGCCTCGGGAAGGCTTTCTTT. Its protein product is CASSSGAKERLGKAFF.

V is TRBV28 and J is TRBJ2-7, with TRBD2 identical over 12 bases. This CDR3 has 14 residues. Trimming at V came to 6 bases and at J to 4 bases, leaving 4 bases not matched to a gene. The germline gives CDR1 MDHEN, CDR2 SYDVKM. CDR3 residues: CASRRLAGVYEQYF. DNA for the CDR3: TGTGCCAGCAGACGACTAGCGGGGGTGTACGAGCAGTACTTC.

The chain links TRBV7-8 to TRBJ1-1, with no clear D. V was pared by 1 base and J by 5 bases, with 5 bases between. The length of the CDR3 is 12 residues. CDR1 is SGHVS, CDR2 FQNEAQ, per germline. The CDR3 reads CASSLGLTEAFF. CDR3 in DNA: TGTGCCAGCAGCTTAGGGCTTACTGAAGCTTTCTTT.

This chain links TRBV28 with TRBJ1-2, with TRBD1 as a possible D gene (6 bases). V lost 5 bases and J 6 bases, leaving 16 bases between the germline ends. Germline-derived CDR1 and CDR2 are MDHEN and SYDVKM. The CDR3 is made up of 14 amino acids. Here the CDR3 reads CASSPPRTADGYTF. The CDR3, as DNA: TGTGCCAGCAGTCCTCCCCGGACAGCCGATGGCTACACCTTC.

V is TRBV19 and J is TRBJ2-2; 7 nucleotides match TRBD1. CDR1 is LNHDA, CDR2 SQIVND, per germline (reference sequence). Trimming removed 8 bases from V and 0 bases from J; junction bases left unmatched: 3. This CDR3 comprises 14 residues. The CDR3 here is CASQGQSNTGELFF. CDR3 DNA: TGTGCCAGTCAGGGACAGTCGAACACCGGGGAGCTGTTTTTT.

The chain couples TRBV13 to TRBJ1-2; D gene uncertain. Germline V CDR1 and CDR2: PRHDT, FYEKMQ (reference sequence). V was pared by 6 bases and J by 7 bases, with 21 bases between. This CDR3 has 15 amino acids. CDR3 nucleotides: TGTGCCAGCAGTCCGGACGATACGGGGATGTCTGGCTACACCTTC. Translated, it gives CASSPDDTGMSGYTF.

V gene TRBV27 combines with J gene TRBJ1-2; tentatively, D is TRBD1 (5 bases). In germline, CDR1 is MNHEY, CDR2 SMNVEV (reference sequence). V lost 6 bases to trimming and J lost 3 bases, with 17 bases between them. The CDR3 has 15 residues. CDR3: CASSPQSAGYYGYTF. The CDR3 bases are TGTGCCAGCAGCCCCCAGTCGGCAGGGTACTATGGCTACACCTTC.

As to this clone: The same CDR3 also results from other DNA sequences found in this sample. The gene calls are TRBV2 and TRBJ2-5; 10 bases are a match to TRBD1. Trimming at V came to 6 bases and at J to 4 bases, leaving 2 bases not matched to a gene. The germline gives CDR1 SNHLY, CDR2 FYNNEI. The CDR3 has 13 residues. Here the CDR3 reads CASSRDRGETQYF. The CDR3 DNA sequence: TGTGCCAGCAGCAGGGACAGGGGAGAGACCCAGTACTTC. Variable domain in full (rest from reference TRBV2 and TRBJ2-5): EPEVTQTPSHQVTQMGQEVILRCVPISNHLYFYWYRQILGQKVEFLVSFYNNEISEKSEIFDDQFSVERPDGSNFTLKIRSTKLEDSAMYFCASSRDRGETQYFGPGTRLLVL.

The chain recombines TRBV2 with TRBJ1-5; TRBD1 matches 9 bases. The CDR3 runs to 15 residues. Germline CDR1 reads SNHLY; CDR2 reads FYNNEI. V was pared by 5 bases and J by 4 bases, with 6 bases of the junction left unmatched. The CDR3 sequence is CASSSQQGANQPQHF. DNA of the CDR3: TGTGCCAGCAGTAGCCAACAGGGGGCTAATCAGCCCCAGCATTTT.

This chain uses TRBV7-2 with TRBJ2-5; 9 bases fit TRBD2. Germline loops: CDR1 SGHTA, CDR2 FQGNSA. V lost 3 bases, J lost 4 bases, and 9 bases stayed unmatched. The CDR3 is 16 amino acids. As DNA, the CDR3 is TGTGCCAGCAGCTTTTACAGGGCGGGGGGGTTAGAGACCCAGTACTTC. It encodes CASSFYRAGGLETQYF.

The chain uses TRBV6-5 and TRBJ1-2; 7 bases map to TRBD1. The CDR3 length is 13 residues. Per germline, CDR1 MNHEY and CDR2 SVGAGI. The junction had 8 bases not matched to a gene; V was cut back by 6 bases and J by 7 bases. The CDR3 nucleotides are TGTGCCAGCAGACGAGACAGGGTCCTTGGCTACACCTTC. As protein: CASRRDRVLGYTF.

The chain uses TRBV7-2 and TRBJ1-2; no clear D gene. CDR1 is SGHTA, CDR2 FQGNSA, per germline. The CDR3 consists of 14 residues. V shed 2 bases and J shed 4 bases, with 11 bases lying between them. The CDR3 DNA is TGTGCCAGCAGCTTAAGTGGCAGTCGCTATGGCTACACCTTC. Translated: CASSLSGSRYGYTF.

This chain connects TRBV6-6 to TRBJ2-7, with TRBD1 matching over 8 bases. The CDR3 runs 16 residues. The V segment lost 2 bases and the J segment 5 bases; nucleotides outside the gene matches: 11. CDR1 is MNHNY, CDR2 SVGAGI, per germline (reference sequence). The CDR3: CASSYLFDRGDDEQYF. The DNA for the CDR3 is TGTGCCAGCAGTTACCTCTTCGACAGGGGCGACGACGAGCAGTACTTC.